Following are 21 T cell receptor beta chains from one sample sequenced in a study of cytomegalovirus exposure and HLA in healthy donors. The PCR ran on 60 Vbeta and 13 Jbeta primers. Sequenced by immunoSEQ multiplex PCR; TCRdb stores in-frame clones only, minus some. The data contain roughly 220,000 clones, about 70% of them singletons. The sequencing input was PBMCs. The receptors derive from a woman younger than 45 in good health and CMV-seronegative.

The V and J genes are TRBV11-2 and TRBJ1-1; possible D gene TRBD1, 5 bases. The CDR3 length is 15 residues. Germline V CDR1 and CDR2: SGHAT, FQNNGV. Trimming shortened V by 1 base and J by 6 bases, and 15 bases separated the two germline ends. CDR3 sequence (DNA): TGTGCCAGCAGCTTAGGTGACGGGGGACTTCCTGAAGCTTTCTTT. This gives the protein CASSLGDGGLPEAFF.

The CDR3 reads CASSSTTVGEKLFF. The DNA for the CDR3 is TGTGCCAGCAGCTCAACGACAGTTGGTGAAAAACTGTTTTTT. The chain couples TRBV7-9 to TRBJ1-4, with D possibly TRBD1 on 5 matching bases. The CDR3 contains 14 residues. Between the trimmed V and J ends, which lost 4 bases and 7 bases, there was a span of 13 bases. Germline loops: CDR1 SEHNR, CDR2 FQNEAQ (reference sequence).

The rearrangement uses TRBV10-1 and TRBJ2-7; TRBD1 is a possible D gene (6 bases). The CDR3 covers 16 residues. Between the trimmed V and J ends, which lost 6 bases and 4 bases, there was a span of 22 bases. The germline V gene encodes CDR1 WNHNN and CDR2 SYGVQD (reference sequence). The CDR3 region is CASSQVVGGSGYEQYF. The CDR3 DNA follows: TGCGCCAGCAGCCAAGTGGTAGGGGGAAGTGGATACGAGCAGTACTTC.

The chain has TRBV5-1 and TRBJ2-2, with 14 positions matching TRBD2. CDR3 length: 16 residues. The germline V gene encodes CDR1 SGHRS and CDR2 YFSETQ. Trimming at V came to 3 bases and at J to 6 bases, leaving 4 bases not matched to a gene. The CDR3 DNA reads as TGCGCCAGCAGCTGGGGGACTAGCGGGAGCTCCGGGGAGCTGTTTTTT. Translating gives CASSWGTSGSSGELFF.

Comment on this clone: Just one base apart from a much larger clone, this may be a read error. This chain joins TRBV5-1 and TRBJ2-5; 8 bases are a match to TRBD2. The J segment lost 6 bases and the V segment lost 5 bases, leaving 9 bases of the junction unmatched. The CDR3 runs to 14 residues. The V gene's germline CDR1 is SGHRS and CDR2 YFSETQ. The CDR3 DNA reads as TGCGCCAGCAGATTGACGGGAGGGCCCCAGACCCAGTACTTC. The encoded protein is CASRLTGGPQTQYF.

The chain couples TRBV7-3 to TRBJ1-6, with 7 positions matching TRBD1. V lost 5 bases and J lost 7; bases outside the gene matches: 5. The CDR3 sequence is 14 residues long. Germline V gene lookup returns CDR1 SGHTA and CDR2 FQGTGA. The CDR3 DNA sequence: TGTGCCAGCAGCCCAGGGACAGTGAATTCACCCCTCCACTTT. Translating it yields CASSPGTVNSPLHF. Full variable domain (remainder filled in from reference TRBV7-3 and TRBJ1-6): GAGVSQTPSNKVTEKGKYVELRCDPISGHTALYWYRQSLGQGPEFLIYFQGTGAADDSGLPNDRFFAVRPEGSVSTLKIQRTERGDSAVYLCASSPGTVNSPLHFGNGTRLTVT.

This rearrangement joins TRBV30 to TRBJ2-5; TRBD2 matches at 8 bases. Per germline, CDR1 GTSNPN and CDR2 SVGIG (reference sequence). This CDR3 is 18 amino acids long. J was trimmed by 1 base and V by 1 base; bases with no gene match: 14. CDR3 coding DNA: TGTGCCTGGAGTGCATACGCTTCCGTAGCGGGGAGCCAAGAGACCCAGTACTTC. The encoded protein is CAWSAYASVAGSQETQYF.

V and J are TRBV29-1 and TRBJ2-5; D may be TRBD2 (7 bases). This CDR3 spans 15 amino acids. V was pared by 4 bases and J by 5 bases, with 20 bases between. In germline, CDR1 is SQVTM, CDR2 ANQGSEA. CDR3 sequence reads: CSVVKGGAPGETQYF. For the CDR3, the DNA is TGCAGCGTTGTCAAGGGGGGGGCCCCGGGGGAGACCCAGTACTTC. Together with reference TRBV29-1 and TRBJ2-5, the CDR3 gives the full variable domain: SAVISQKPSRDICQRGTSLTIQCQVDSQVTMMFWYRQQPGQSLTLIATANQGSEATYESGFVIDKFPISRPNLTFSTLTVSNMSPEDSSIYLCSVVKGGAPGETQYFGPGTRLLVL.

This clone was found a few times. CDR3 bases: TGTGCCTGGAGCAGACAGACAGGGGGCCTTGGCTACACCTTC. It specifies CAWSRQTGGLGYTF. V is TRBV30 and J is TRBJ1-2; 10 bases agree with TRBD1. The CDR3 has 14 residues. Trimming at V came to 3 bases and at J to 7 bases, leaving 8 bases not matched to a gene. The germline V gene encodes CDR1 GTSNPN and CDR2 SVGIG (reference sequence).

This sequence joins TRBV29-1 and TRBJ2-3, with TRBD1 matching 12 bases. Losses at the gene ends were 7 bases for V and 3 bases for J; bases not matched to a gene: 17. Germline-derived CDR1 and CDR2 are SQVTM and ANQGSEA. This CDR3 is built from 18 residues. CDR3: CSAPKQRGQGAPTDTQYF. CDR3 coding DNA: TGCAGCGCCCCAAAACAAAGGGGACAGGGGGCTCCGACAGATACGCAGTATTTT.

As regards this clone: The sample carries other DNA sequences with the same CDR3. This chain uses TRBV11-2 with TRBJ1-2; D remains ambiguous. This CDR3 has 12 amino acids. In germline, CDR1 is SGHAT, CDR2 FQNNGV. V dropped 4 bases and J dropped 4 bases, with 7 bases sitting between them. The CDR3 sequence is CASSSSGYGYTF. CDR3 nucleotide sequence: TGTGCCAGCAGCTCTTCAGGCTATGGCTACACCTTC.

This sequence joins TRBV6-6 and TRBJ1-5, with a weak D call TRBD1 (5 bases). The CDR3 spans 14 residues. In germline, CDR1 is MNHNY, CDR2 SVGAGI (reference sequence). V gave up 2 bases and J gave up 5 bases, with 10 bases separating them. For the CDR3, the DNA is TGTGCCAGCAGTTACGGTACAGGAGATCAGCCCCAGCATTTT. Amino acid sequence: CASSYGTGDQPQHF.

The CDR3 sequence is CASSFRADTGELFF. The CDR3 bases are TGCGCCAGCAGCTTCAGGGCAGACACCGGGGAGCTGTTTTTT. The rearrangement joins TRBV5-1 to TRBJ2-2; possible D gene TRBD1, 5 bases. The ends were cut back, 2 bases at V and 3 bases at J, with 8 bases in the middle. The germline gives CDR1 SGHRS, CDR2 YFSETQ. This CDR3 spans 14 amino acids. Full variable domain (missing parts from reference TRBV5-1 and TRBJ2-2): KAGVTQTPRYLIKTRGQQVTLSCSPISGHRSVSWYQQTPGQGLQFLFEYFSETQRNKGNFPGRFSGRQFSNSRSEMNVSTLELGDSALYLCASSFRADTGELFFGEGSRLTVL.

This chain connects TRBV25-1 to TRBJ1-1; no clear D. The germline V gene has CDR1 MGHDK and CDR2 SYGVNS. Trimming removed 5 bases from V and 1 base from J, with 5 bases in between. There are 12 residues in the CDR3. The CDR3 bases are TGTGCCAGCAGTAGAGGGAACACTGAAGCTTTCTTT. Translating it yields CASSRGNTEAFF.

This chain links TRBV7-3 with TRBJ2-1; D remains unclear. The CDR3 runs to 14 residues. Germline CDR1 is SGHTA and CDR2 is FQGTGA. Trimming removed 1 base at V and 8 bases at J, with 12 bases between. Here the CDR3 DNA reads TGTGCCAGCAGCTTAAGTAGTTCGTCATATGAGCAGTTCTTC. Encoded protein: CASSLSSSSYEQFF.

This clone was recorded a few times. The CDR3 DNA sequence: TGTGCCAGCAGTTGTGGACTAGCGGAAGGAGACACCGGGGAGCTGTTTTTT. Translation gives CASSCGLAEGDTGELFF. This chain links TRBV6-7 with TRBJ2-2, with 10 nucleotides matching TRBD2. TRBV6-7 is placed among ORFs of uncertain function. The CDR3 consists of 17 residues. V was pared by 4 bases and J by 3 bases, with 8 bases of the junction left unmatched.

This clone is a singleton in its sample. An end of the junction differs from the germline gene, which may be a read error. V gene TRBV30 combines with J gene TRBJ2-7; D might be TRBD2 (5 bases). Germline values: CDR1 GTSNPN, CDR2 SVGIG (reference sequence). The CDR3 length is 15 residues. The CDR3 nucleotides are TGTGCCTGGAGTGTACTGAGGAGGAGCTCCTACGAGCAGCACTTC. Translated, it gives CAWSVLRRSSYEQHF.

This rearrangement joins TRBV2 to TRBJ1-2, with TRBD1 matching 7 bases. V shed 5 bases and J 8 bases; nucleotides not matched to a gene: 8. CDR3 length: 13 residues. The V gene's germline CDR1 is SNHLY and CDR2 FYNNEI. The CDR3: CASSPQGGGGYTF. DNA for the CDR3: TGTGCCAGCAGTCCACAAGGGGGCGGGGGCTACACCTTC.

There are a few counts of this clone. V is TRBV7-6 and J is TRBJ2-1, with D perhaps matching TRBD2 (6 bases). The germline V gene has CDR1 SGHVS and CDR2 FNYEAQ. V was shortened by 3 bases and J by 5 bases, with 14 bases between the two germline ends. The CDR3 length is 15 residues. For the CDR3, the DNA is TGTGCCAGCAGCTTGTTAGCGGTGCTGGACAATGAGCAGTTCTTC. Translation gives CASSLLAVLDNEQFF.

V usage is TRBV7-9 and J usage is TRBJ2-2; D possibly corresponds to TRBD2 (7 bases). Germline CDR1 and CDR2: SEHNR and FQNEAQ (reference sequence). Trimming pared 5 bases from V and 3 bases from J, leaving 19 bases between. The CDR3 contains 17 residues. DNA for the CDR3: TGTGCCAGCAGCCCACCCCGGCGGGGGCTTGACACCGGGGAGCTGTTTTTT. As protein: CASSPPRRGLDTGELFF. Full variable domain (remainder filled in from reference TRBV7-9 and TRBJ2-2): DTGVSQNPRHKITKRGQNVTFRCDPISEHNRLYWYRQTLGQGPEFLTYFQNEAQLEKSRLLSDRFSAERPKGSFSTLEIQRTEQGDSAMYLCASSPPRRGLDTGELFFGEGSRLTVL.

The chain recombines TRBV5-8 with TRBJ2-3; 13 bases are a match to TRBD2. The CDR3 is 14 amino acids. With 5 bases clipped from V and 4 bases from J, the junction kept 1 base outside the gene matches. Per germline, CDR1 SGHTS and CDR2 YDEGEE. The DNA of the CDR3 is TGTGCCAGCAGACTAGCGGGAGGGGCAGATACGCAGTATTTT. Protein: CASRLAGGADTQYF.